This T cell receptor (beta chain) was captured by sequencing in a study of shared clonotypes between healthy human individuals. This clone was observed once. Trimming removed 0 bases from V and 9 bases from J; junction bases left unmatched: 7. The germline CDR1 and CDR2 sequences are MNHNS and SASEGT. The CDR3 has 15 residues. Data came from immunoSEQ multiplex PCR; TCRdb stores just in-frame clones and leaves some out. Of approximately 1,000,000 clones listed, roughly 77% were seen once; the top ten hold roughly 0.83%. V gene TRBV6-1 combines with J gene TRBJ1-2; 10 bases line up with TRBD1. This sequence originates from a man between 18 and 29 years old in good health. Some clones in this sample may be carry-over from other donors' samples. Sequencing was carried out using memory CD4+ T cells from PBMCs. The subset is: CD45RA-negative fraction. The CDR3 nucleotides are TGTGCCAGCAGTGAAGCAGATCGGGACAGGGGCTGCTACACCTTC. It is translated as CASSEADRDRGCYTF.